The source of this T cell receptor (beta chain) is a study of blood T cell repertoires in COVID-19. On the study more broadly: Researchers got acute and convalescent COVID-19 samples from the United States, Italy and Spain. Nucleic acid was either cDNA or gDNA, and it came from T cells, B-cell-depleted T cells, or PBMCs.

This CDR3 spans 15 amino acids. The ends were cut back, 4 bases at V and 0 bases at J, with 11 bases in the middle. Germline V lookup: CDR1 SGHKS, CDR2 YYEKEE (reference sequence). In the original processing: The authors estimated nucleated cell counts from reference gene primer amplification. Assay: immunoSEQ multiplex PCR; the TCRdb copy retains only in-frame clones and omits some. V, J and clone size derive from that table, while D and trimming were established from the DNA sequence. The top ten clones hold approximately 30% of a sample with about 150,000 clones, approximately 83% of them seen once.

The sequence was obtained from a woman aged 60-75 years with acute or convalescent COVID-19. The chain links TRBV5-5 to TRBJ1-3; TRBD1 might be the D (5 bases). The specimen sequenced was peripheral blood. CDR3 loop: CASSQQGSSGNTIYF. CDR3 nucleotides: TGTGCCAGCAGCCAGCAGGGTTCCTCTGGAAACACCATATATTTT.